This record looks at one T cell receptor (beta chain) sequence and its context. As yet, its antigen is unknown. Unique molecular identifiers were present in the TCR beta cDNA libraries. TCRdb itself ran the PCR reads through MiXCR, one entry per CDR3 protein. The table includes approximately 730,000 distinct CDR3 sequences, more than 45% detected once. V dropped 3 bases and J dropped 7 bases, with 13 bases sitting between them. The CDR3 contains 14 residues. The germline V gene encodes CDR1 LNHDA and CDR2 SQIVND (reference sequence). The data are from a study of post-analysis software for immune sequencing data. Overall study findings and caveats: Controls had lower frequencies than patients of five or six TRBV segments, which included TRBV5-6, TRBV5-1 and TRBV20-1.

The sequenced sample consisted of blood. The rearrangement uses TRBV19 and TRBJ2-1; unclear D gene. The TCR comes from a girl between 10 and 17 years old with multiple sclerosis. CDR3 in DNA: TGTGCCAGTAGTATTTTATCGACCACAAATGAGCAGTTCTTC. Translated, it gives CASSILSTTNEQFF.